A single sample gave rise to the 30 T cell receptor beta chains below, sequenced in a study of technical replicates of blood from a few donors. TCRdb keeps only in-frame clones here, not all; method: immunoSEQ multiplex PCR. The sample contains more than 90,000 clones, approximately 95% of which appear only once. The sequenced material came from T cells isolated from PBMCs. These receptors were obtained from a human donor in good health.

The chain has TRBV4-2 and TRBJ1-1; no reliable D call. Germline CDR1 reads LGHNA; CDR2 reads YNFKEQ. V dropped 2 bases and J dropped 0 bases, with 13 bases sitting between them. This CDR3 spans 16 amino acids. The CDR3 DNA follows: TGTGCCAGCAGCCAAATGACGACGGGAATGAACACTGAAGCTTTCTTT. It codes for CASSQMTTGMNTEAFF.

The rearrangement links TRBV18 to TRBJ1-1; D gene unclear. CDR1 and CDR2 from the germline V gene are KGHSH and LQKENI. There are 12 residues in the CDR3. Trimming cost V 4 bases and J 2 bases, with 5 bases left between them. The CDR3 DNA follows: TGTGCCAGCTCACATCCTAACACTGAAGCTTTCTTT. Protein: CASSHPNTEAFF. The whole variable domain, filled in from reference TRBV18 and TRBJ1-1, reads NAGVMQNPRHLVRRRGQEARLRCSPMKGHSHVYWYRQLPEEGLKFMVYLQKENIIDESGMPKERFSAEFPKEGPSILRIQQVVRGDSAAYFCASSHPNTEAFFGQGTRLTVV.

The chain carries TRBV6-5 and TRBJ2-3, with 8 bases matching TRBD2. The CDR3 contains 16 residues. CDR1 is MNHEY, CDR2 SVGAGI, per germline. With V trimmed by 4 bases and J by 7 bases, 13 bases remained unmatched. CDR3 sequence reads: CASSFREGPNRYTQYF. CDR3 coding DNA: TGTGCCAGCAGTTTCCGGGAGGGCCCCAATAGATATACGCAGTATTTT.

The chain joins TRBV27 to TRBJ1-2, with D hard to call. The CDR3 contains 13 residues. V was pared by 5 bases and J by 6 bases, with 13 bases between. Germline lookup yields CDR1 MNHEY and CDR2 SMNVEV (reference sequence). For the CDR3, the DNA is TGTGCCAGCAGTCTCCGGGGAGGCCATGGCTACACCTTC. Protein sequence: CASSLRGGHGYTF.

J is TRBJ1-6 and V is TRBV6-1, with D perhaps matching TRBD1 (5 bases). The V gene lost 8 bases and the J gene lost 4 bases, with 12 bases spanning the gap. CDR1 and CDR2 from the germline V gene are MNHNS and SASEGT. The CDR3 contains 14 residues. CDR3 sequence reads: CASWGEGYNSPLHF. CDR3 nucleotides: TGTGCCAGCTGGGGGGAAGGGTATAATTCACCCCTCCACTTT.

This clone was found once. This chain connects TRBV5-1 to TRBJ2-3; unclear D gene. This CDR3 is built from 12 residues. Germline V CDR1 and CDR2: SGHRS, YFSETQ. Trimming shortened V by 0 bases and J by 6 bases, and 5 bases separated the two germline ends. The CDR3 loop is CASSLVEDTQYF. In nucleotides, the CDR3 is TGCGCCAGCAGCTTGGTCGAGGATACGCAGTATTTT.

For the CDR3, the DNA is TGTGCCAGCTCACCACGGGGACAGGGCGCGCTTACTAACTATGGCTACACCTTC. Amino acid sequence: CASSPRGQGALTNYGYTF. This chain connects TRBV18 to TRBJ1-2; 9 bases are a match to TRBD1. After removal of 1 base from V and 0 bases from J, the junction contained 9 bases not matched to a gene. The CDR3 extends over 18 amino acids. Germline CDR1 KGHSH, CDR2 LQKENI. The full variable domain, in which reference TRBV18 and TRBJ1-2 provide the parts outside the CDR3, is NAGVMQNPRHLVRRRGQEARLRCSPMKGHSHVYWYRQLPEEGLKFMVYLQKENIIDESGMPKERFSAEFPKEGPSILRIQQVVRGDSAAYFCASSPRGQGALTNYGYTFGSGTRLTVV.

The rearrangement links TRBV6-1 to TRBJ1-2, with a weak D call TRBD1 (5 bases). Per germline, CDR1 MNHNS and CDR2 SASEGT. Trimming pared 4 bases from V and 8 bases from J, leaving 26 bases between. The CDR3 loop spans 17 amino acids. CDR3: CASSALYLRVWRRGYTF. As DNA, the CDR3 is TGTGCCAGCAGTGCCTTGTACCTCAGGGTTTGGAGACGGGGCTACACCTTC.

The gene calls are TRBV7-9 and TRBJ2-4, with a possible D match to TRBD1 (6 bases). This CDR3 is 15 amino acids long. Trimming took off 4 bases at V and 0 bases at J, with 10 bases between the two ends. CDR1 SEHNR and CDR2 FQNEAQ come from the germline V gene (reference sequence). For the CDR3, the DNA is TGTGCCAGCAGCTCAGGACAGTTAGCCAAAAACATTCAGTACTTC. Protein product: CASSSGQLAKNIQYF.

The chain couples TRBV10-3 to TRBJ2-5; TRBD1 matches 11 bases. The junction had 4 bases not matched to a gene; V was cut back by 2 bases and J by 5 bases. The CDR3 totals 15 residues. The germline gives CDR1 ENHRY, CDR2 SYGVKD. The CDR3 loop reads CAISETGTGGETQYF. The CDR3, as DNA: TGTGCCATCAGTGAGACCGGGACAGGGGGGGAGACCCAGTACTTC.

V is TRBV5-4 and J is TRBJ2-7; 9 positions agree with TRBD2. The CDR3 is 15 residues long. The J segment lost 6 bases and the V segment lost 4 bases, leaving 11 bases of the junction unmatched. CDR1 and CDR2 from the germline V gene are SGHNT and YYREEE (reference sequence). The CDR3 DNA reads as TGTGCCAGCAGCCCCATAGCGGGAGTGTTGGTCGAGCAGTACTTC. The encoded protein is CASSPIAGVLVEQYF.

The V and J genes are TRBV28 and TRBJ2-1; 12 nucleotides match TRBD2. Trimming cost V 10 bases and J 8 bases; bases outside gene matches: 9. From germline, CDR1 is MDHEN and CDR2 SYDVKM. The CDR3 runs to 14 residues. As DNA, the CDR3 is TGTGCCACCAAGACTAGCGGGAGTGTAGATGAGCAGTTCTTC. Residues: CATKTSGSVDEQFF.

The J gene is TRBJ2-5, the V gene TRBV15; D uncertain. V was cut by 1 base and J by 4 bases, with 4 bases left in between. Germline V lookup: CDR1 LNHNV, CDR2 YYDKDF (reference sequence). The length of the CDR3 is 12 residues. The CDR3 DNA reads as TGTGCCACCAGCAGAGGCGGAGAGACCCAGTACTTC. It specifies CATSRGGETQYF.

This chain links TRBV7-2 with TRBJ1-5; 9 bases fit TRBD1. V lost 2 bases, J lost 7 bases, and 9 bases stayed unmatched. This CDR3 has 16 amino acids. From germline, CDR1 is SGHTA and CDR2 FQGNSA. The CDR3 is CASSLYRDRVNQPQHF. The CDR3 region has the DNA TGTGCCAGCAGCTTATATCGGGACAGGGTTAACCAGCCCCAGCATTTT.

V gene TRBV19 combines with J gene TRBJ2-7, with D perhaps TRBD1 (6 bases). The V end was cut by 3 bases, the J end by 6 bases, with 12 bases between. Germline CDR1 and CDR2: LNHDA and SQIVND (reference sequence). The CDR3 consists of 13 residues. As DNA, the CDR3 is TGTGCCAGTAGTATCCAGGGGTCAGGCGAGCAGTACTTC. Translated: CASSIQGSGEQYF.

The rearrangement joins TRBV5-1 to TRBJ2-7; 8 nucleotides line up with TRBD1. This CDR3 has 14 residues. Germline loops: CDR1 SGHRS, CDR2 YFSETQ. The ends lost 0 bases at V and 6 bases at J; junction bases unmatched: 5. The CDR3 coding sequence is TGCGCCAGCAGCTTGGGGGACAGGTATGCCGAGCAGTACTTC. It is translated as CASSLGDRYAEQYF.

In its sample, this clone was seen once. The gene calls are TRBV13 and TRBJ1-2, with no clear D. Per the germline V gene, CDR1 is PRHDT and CDR2 is FYEKMQ (reference sequence). This CDR3 is built from 14 residues. Trimming pared 4 bases from V and 1 base from J, leaving 10 bases between. This CDR3 is CASSSRELNYGYTF. The CDR3 bases are TGTGCCAGCAGCTCCCGGGAACTTAACTATGGCTACACCTTC.

The V and J genes are TRBV4-2 and TRBJ2-3; no firm D call. This CDR3 is 12 amino acids long. Germline loops: CDR1 LGHNA, CDR2 YNFKEQ. V dropped 2 bases and J dropped 2 bases, with 2 bases sitting between them. The CDR3 DNA sequence: TGTGCCAGCAGCCAATACACAGATACGCAGTATTTT. Protein: CASSQYTDTQYF.

This chain links TRBV19 with TRBJ2-7; 9 bases align to TRBD1. Per the germline V gene, CDR1 is LNHDA and CDR2 is SQIVND (reference sequence). This CDR3 region has 13 residues. V was pared by 6 bases and J by 6 bases, with 6 bases of the junction left unmatched. The CDR3 here is CASSAGTGSEQYF. The CDR3 coding sequence is TGTGCCAGTAGCGCCGGGACAGGGAGCGAGCAGTACTTC.

This chain connects TRBV4-1 to TRBJ2-7, with a possible D match to TRBD2 (6 bases). V was clipped by 2 bases and J by 1 base, with 12 bases between them. The length of the CDR3 is 15 residues. CDR1 is MGHRA, CDR2 YSYEKL, per germline. CDR3 amino acids: CASSQSAGGSYEQYF. The CDR3 DNA sequence: TGCGCCAGCAGCCAATCGGCCGGAGGGTCCTACGAGCAGTACTTC.

The V call is TRBV7-6, the J call TRBJ2-1, with no clear D. V was shortened by 0 bases and J by 0 bases, with 9 bases between the two germline ends. The CDR3 totals 16 residues. Germline V lookup: CDR1 SGHVS, CDR2 FNYEAQ. CDR3: CASSLATISSYNEQFF. The CDR3 bases are TGTGCCAGCAGCTTAGCGACAATCAGCTCCTACAATGAGCAGTTCTTC.

The V and J genes are TRBV6-5 and TRBJ2-1; tentatively, D is TRBD2 (5 bases). V lost 7 bases to trimming and J lost 5 bases, with 18 bases between them. This CDR3 spans 15 amino acids. Germline CDR1 is MNHEY and CDR2 is SVGAGI. CDR3 amino acids: CASNPSGFKHNEQFF. Written as DNA, the CDR3 is TGTGCCAGCAATCCCAGCGGCTTTAAACACAATGAGCAGTTCTTC.

J is TRBJ2-3 and V is TRBV18; D possibly corresponds to TRBD1 (5 bases). In germline, CDR1 is KGHSH, CDR2 LQKENI. This CDR3 spans 15 amino acids. With 6 bases removed from V and 2 bases from J, the gap between germline ends came to 15 bases. CDR3 region: CASSPRTSSTDTQYF. CDR3 nucleotides: TGTGCCAGCTCTCCTCGGACATCGTCCACAGATACGCAGTATTTT.

This chain joins TRBV5-6 and TRBJ2-5, with TRBD2 identical over 10 bases. Looked up from germline, CDR1 is SGHDT and CDR2 is YYEEEE. With V trimmed by 4 bases and J by 1 base, 7 bases remained unmatched. The length of the CDR3 is 16 residues. The CDR3 reads CASSLAGVGPQETQYF. The CDR3 nucleotides read TGTGCCAGCAGCCTAGCGGGAGTAGGTCCCCAAGAGACCCAGTACTTC.

The rearrangement joins TRBV7-9 to TRBJ2-2; 11 positions match TRBD2. With 3 bases clipped from V and 1 base from J, the junction kept 4 bases outside the gene matches. This CDR3 is built from 17 residues. The germline gives CDR1 SEHNR, CDR2 FQNEAQ (reference sequence). CDR3 sequence (DNA): TGTGCCAGCAGCTTTCCTAGCGGGGGGATGAACACCGGGGAGCTGTTTTTT. Protein: CASSFPSGGMNTGELFF.

The chain's CDR3 is CASSEGGDGYTF. The CDR3 bases are TGTGCCAGCAGTGAAGGGGGGGATGGCTACACCTTC. The chain combines TRBV6-1 with TRBJ1-2; D is perhaps TRBD1 (5 bases). The V end lost 1 base, the J end lost 6 bases, and 6 bases lay between the germline ends. CDR3 length equals 12 residues. Germline values: CDR1 MNHNS, CDR2 SASEGT.

This chain links TRBV5-5 with TRBJ1-1; D not resolved. V lost 0 bases and J 1 base, leaving 4 bases between the germline ends. This CDR3 has 13 amino acids. Germline-derived CDR1 and CDR2 are SGHKS and YYEKEE (reference sequence). CDR3 nucleotides: TGTGCCAGCAGCTTGGCAGGGAACACTGAAGCTTTCTTT. This translates into CASSLAGNTEAFF.

This chain uses TRBV9 with TRBJ2-7, with TRBD1 as a possible D gene (6 bases). This CDR3 is 14 amino acids long. Trimming left V 0 bases short and J 1 base short, with 8 bases between. Germline loops: CDR1 SGDLS, CDR2 YYNGEE. The CDR3 DNA is TGTGCCAGCAGCGTAGGGACAGTTTCCTACGAGCAGTACTTC. Protein: CASSVGTVSYEQYF.

The V gene is TRBV23-1, the J gene TRBJ2-1, with a possible D match to TRBD2 (5 bases). TRBV23-1 is an ORF, and what it does is uncertain. V was clipped by 4 bases and J by 7 bases, with 14 bases between them. The CDR3 is made up of 14 amino acids. The CDR3 reads CASSLTRMANEQFF. The CDR3 bases are TGCGCCAGCAGTCTTACTAGAATGGCTAATGAGCAGTTCTTC.

The rearrangement joins TRBV7-7 to TRBJ2-1; 11 bases align to TRBD2. The CDR3 totals 17 residues. The V and J ends lost 2 bases and 1 base, in that order; junction bases with no gene match: 4. Per the germline V gene, CDR1 is SSHAT and CDR2 is FNYEAQ (reference sequence). The CDR3 loop reads CASSLSPSGGSYNEQFF. CDR3 DNA sequence: TGTGCCAGCAGCTTATCCCCTAGCGGGGGGTCCTACAATGAGCAGTTCTTC.